Below, 14 T cell receptor beta chains from the same sample are listed, as sequenced in a study of blood T cell repertoires in COVID-19. Measured with immunoSEQ multiplex PCR; TCRdb has only the in-frame clones, and not every one. The sample holds fewer than 500,000 clones, around 90% seen once. Sequenced: PBMCs or T cells enriched from blood (not recorded which). Receptors were obtained from a woman aged 18-29 years with acute COVID-19.

The rearrangement uses TRBV15 and TRBJ2-1; the match to TRBD2 covers 9 bases. From germline, CDR1 is LNHNV and CDR2 YYDKDF (reference sequence). CDR3 length: 13 residues. J lost 13 bases, V lost 4 bases, and 8 bases had no gene match. The CDR3 DNA reads as TGTGCCACCAGCACCAAAGGCGGGAGGGAACAGTTCTTC. Translated: CATSTKGGREQFF.

This clone was found a few times. This chain connects TRBV4-1 to TRBJ2-2; TRBD2 matches 11 bases. Germline values: CDR1 MGHRA, CDR2 YSYEKL. V lost 1 base, J lost 9 bases, and 4 bases stayed unmatched. CDR3 size: 15 residues. The CDR3 DNA follows: TGCGCCAGCAGCCAAGCACTAGCGGGAGTCCGGGAGCTGTTTTTT. This translates into CASSQALAGVRELFF.

The chain uses TRBV6-5 and TRBJ1-2; 9 bases match TRBD1. The CDR3 length is 15 residues. Germline CDR1 MNHEY, CDR2 SVGAGI. V gave up 6 bases and J gave up 2 bases; unmatched junction bases: 7. The CDR3 sequence: CASRRTGGGNYGYTF. DNA of the CDR3: TGTGCCAGCAGGCGAACAGGGGGCGGGAACTATGGCTACACCTTC.

There are a few counts of this clone. This chain joins TRBV18 and TRBJ2-2, with unresolved D. CDR1 KGHSH and CDR2 LQKENI come from the germline V gene. V was clipped by 8 bases and J by 6 bases, with 19 bases between them. The CDR3 contains 15 residues. The CDR3 reads CASPQERPGPGELFF. The CDR3 nucleotides are TGTGCCAGCCCACAAGAGCGTCCCGGCCCCGGGGAGCTGTTTTTT.

Worth noting for this clone: One end of the junction varies from germline; a read error may be responsible. The V gene is TRBV15, the J gene TRBJ2-1; 8 nucleotides line up with TRBD1. Looked up from germline, CDR1 is LNHNV and CDR2 is YYDKDF (reference sequence). The CDR3 consists of 17 residues. The CDR3 spells CATSRDLGDRPYSEQFF. The DNA of the CDR3 is TGTGCCACCAGCAGAGATTTGGGGGACAGGCCATACAGTGAGCAGTTCTTC.

The chain is built from TRBV5-4 and TRBJ2-7; the D gene is possibly TRBD1 (6 bases). The CDR3 is made up of 16 amino acids. Trimming took 3 bases from V and 5 from J, leaving 21 bases between them. Germline V gene sequence: CDR1 SGHNT, CDR2 YYREEE (reference sequence). CDR3 in DNA: TGTGCCAGCAGCTCCAGACAGGTGTTAAGTATTGACGAGCAGTACTTC. Translated, it gives CASSSRQVLSIDEQYF.

The CDR3, as DNA: TGTGCCAGCAGCCCCGCTAGCGGAGAAAACAATGAGCAGTTCTTC. It translates to CASSPASGENNEQFF. The rearrangement joins TRBV28 to TRBJ2-1, with 7 bases identical to TRBD2. Germline V gene data show CDR1 as MDHEN and CDR2 as SYDVKM. J gave up 5 bases and V 6 bases, and 10 bases lay outside the gene matches. The CDR3 extends over 15 amino acids.

The chain is built from TRBV7-6 and TRBJ2-5; 15 bases are shared with TRBD2. Germline CDR1 SGHVS, CDR2 FNYEAQ. J was trimmed by 4 bases and V by 3 bases; bases with no gene match: 0. The CDR3 has 15 amino acids. The CDR3, as DNA: TGTGCCAGCAGCTTGGGACTAGCGGGGGGAGAGACCCAGTACTTC. Translating it yields CASSLGLAGGETQYF. The variable domain in full, with the rest retrieved from reference TRBV7-6 and TRBJ2-5, is GAGVSQSPRYKVTKRGQDVALRCDPISGHVSLYWYRQALGQGPEFLTYFNYEAQQDKSGLPNDRFSAERPEGSISTLTIQRTEQRDSAMYRCASSLGLAGGETQYFGPGTRLLVL.

V and J are TRBV4-2 and TRBJ2-4, with D tentatively TRBD1 (6 bases). The CDR3 spans 16 residues. The V end was cut by 0 bases, the J end by 4 bases, with 13 bases between. From germline, CDR1 is LGHNA and CDR2 YNFKEQ. The CDR3 nucleotides read TGTGCCAGCAGCCAAGATCCCGACAGGATAAAAAACATTCAGTACTTC. Encoded protein: CASSQDPDRIKNIQYF.

This chain uses TRBV3-1 (or the pseudogene TRBV3-2) with TRBJ2-5, with 11 bases matching TRBD2. Trimming at V came to 2 bases and at J to 3 bases, leaving 20 bases not matched to a gene. The germline V gene encodes CDR1 LGHDT and CDR2 YNNKEL (reference sequence). The CDR3 totals 21 residues. The CDR3 reads CASSQRGQLLAGDRHKETQYF. CDR3 coding DNA: TGTGCCAGCAGCCAACGGGGCCAACTACTAGCGGGGGACCGACACAAAGAGACCCAGTACTTC.

This sequence joins TRBV24-1 and TRBJ2-1; 7 bases agree with TRBD1. This CDR3 spans 15 amino acids. The germline CDR1 and CDR2 sequences are KGHDR and SFDVKD. The ends lost 5 bases at V and 5 bases at J; junction bases unmatched: 8. The CDR3 sequence is CATSAGYTGDNEQFF. CDR3 nucleotides: TGTGCCACCAGTGCCGGATACACAGGGGACAATGAGCAGTTCTTC.

This clone was detected a few times. The junction differs from germline at one of its ends, possibly a read error. V and J are TRBV7-6 and TRBJ2-1; 11 bases line up with TRBD1. This CDR3 contains 16 residues. The germline CDR1 and CDR2 sequences are SGHVS and FNYEAQ. The CDR3 reads CASSISGTGGYSEQFF. The CDR3 bases are TGTGCCAGCAGCATCTCCGGGACAGGGGGATACAGTGAGCAGTTCTTC.

The chain recombines TRBV27 with TRBJ2-7; 7 bases match TRBD1. The CDR3 spans 16 residues. V trimming: 2 bases; J trimming: 0 bases; junction bases outside the gene matches: 7. Germline CDR1 is MNHEY and CDR2 is SMNVEV (reference sequence). The CDR3 is CASSLTPDRSSYEQYF. In DNA form, the CDR3 reads TGTGCCAGCAGTTTAACACCGGACAGGAGCTCCTACGAGCAGTACTTC.

This clone was seen once. The V gene is TRBV27, the J gene TRBJ2-3; 13 nucleotides agree with TRBD2. The CDR3 has 17 amino acids. The V segment lost 3 bases and the J segment 3 bases; nucleotides outside the gene matches: 6. CDR1 and CDR2 (germline): MNHEY, SMNVEV (reference sequence). The CDR3 spells CASSFRTSGSATDTQYF. CDR3 DNA sequence: TGTGCCAGCAGTTTCCGGACTAGCGGGAGTGCGACAGATACGCAGTATTTT.